The clone carrying this T cell receptor beta chain was seen ten or more times. The data are from a study of T cell clonality in common variable immunodeficiency. Measured with immunoSEQ multiplex PCR; TCRdb has only the in-frame clones, and not every one. The sample includes some 50,000 clones, none of them occurring once. Sequencing was carried out using peripheral blood mononuclear cells. This TCR was sampled from a person aged 18 to 69 in good health.

The CDR3: CASSFDLDTDTQYF. CDR3 bases read: TGCGCCAGCAGCTTCGACCTAGACACAGATACG. The chain combines TRBV5-1 with TRBJ2-3, with D unclear. The CDR3 extends 3 residues past the end of the read, so its final part is completed from the germline J gene. CDR1 is SGHRS, CDR2 YFSETQ, per germline. V was clipped by 2 bases and J by 2 bases, with 9 bases between them. The length of the CDR3 is 14 residues.